This T cell receptor (beta chain) was captured by sequencing in a study of shared clonotypes between healthy human individuals (TCRdb year 2020). In the study overall: Three men and two women, aged 18 to 49 years, made up the cohort. For each donor, three plates each were used for CD4 naive and CD4 memory, two plates were used for CD8 naive, and one plate was used for CD8 memory. The study deeply sequenced blood TCR repertoires of several healthy adults to estimate repertoire size and the extent of clonotype sharing between individuals. Different laboratories and diverse techniques were used to prepare libraries and sequence TCR repertoires, to increase sequencing depth and limit assay-specific biases. Each donor's leukapheresis produced roughly between roughly 0.85 and 10 billion PBMCs.

The CDR1 and CDR2 encoded by the germline V gene are SGHDN and FVKESK. The V and J ends are trimmed by 3 bases and 4 bases, leaving 6 bases between them. The CDR3, cysteine through phenylalanine, is 12 amino acids long. CDR3 DNA only is kept here, 36 bases in frame from base 1. About this clone: Its target antigen remains unknown. Within one base of it there is no much larger clone, and no base qualities were kept.

The full study reports these points: Clonotypes shared by all four sorted-subset donors showed higher generation probabilities than non-shared clonotypes. Even with the large sequencing depth, rarefaction of the sorted-subset datasets indicated that sequencing was incomplete. The small number of donors limited the genetic and exposure-history diversity represented. Based on pairwise subsampling, the degree of clonotype sharing among donors was expected to be affected by sequencing depth. Naive subsets generally had larger estimated clonotype richness than memory subsets. Across a few donors, around 5% of naive CD4, around 3.3% of naive CD8, roughly 2.3% of memory CD4, and about 0.44% of memory CD8 clonotypes were shared. Sampling was restricted to blood, and TCR repertoires in tissues likely differ from the TCR repertoires found in blood.

Using the deep immunoSEQ assay, TCR CDR3 regions were amplified from genomic DNA by multiplex PCR. For each cell subset, the extracted genomic DNA was distributed evenly across all wells of several immunoSEQ 96-well plates, and each plate served as one replicate. For sorted subsets, each replicate PCR was loaded with 200 to 250 ng genomic DNA, equivalent to 25,000 to 30,000 T cell genomes. Purified libraries were quantified with a Qubit 3.0 fluorometer, sized on a Bioanalyzer 2100, and re-quantified with the KAPA Library Quantification kit. A separate single-read 150-cycle Illumina NextSeq 550 flow cell was used to sequence each immunoSEQ 96-well plate. The authors' pipeline ran thus. Because only junctional sequences without quality scores were contained in the immunoSEQ output, filtering matching that applied to full-length reads could not be performed. Sequences were annotated with PyIR, a Python wrapper for IgBLAST v1.9, using IMGT germline references to assign V/J genes and CDR3. Reads were filtered out if the reads had weak V/J assignments (E-value above 1e-6), no CDR3, stop codons, out-of-frame junctions, or ambiguous translated residues. V3J clonotypes were defined by identical inferred V gene, J gene, and CDR3 amino acid sequence. The percentage overlap between two repertoires was calculated by dividing the number of shared unique clonotypes by the size of the smaller repertoire. Three approaches were used to assess repertoire richness: RTK rarefaction, the Chao1 estimator, and Recon v2.1 estimates of unobserved clonotypes. Generation probabilities were computed with OLGA for all TCRbeta clonotypes obtained by the gDNA method from several donors. TCRdb mirrors the immuneACCESS table, restricted to in-frame sequences. Some clones are absent from its copies; in checked studies, under half trace to an unresolved V gene, and the reason for the others is unknown. V and J calls and clone size are as listed in that table; D and trimming were resolved from the DNA. The sample has about 1 million clones on record, roughly 75% of them singletons. Around 1.5% of the sample is held by the ten biggest clonotypes.

The donors were healthy, HIV-negative adults who had no recently reported acute infections or vaccinations. Only Caucasian adults living in Nashville, Tennessee, USA were represented among the donors. CD4+ T cells were enriched by magnetic negative selection; naive cells were then positively selected on CD45RA, and the negative fraction formed the memory subset. After blood collection by leukapheresis, PBMCs were isolated using Ficoll-Histopaque density gradient centrifugation and then cryopreserved in the vapor phase of liquid nitrogen. Analytical flow cytometry was used to check the purity and quantity of each magnetically sorted T cell population. From each sorted fraction, genomic DNA was isolated and quantified by UV absorbance on a Nanodrop 2000c.

Recombination connected TRBV14 to TRBJ2-5; the D gene is perhaps TRBD1 or TRBD2, as each covers 5 bases. Sequenced material: memory CD4+ T cells sorted from blood. This sample's cell subset or site label indicates: CD45RA-negative fraction. The TCR sequence derives from a man aged 18 to 29 in good health. The CDR3 in this case is CASSHGGETQYF. The base sequence is TGTGCCAGCAGCCATGGGGGAGAGACCCAGTACTTC.